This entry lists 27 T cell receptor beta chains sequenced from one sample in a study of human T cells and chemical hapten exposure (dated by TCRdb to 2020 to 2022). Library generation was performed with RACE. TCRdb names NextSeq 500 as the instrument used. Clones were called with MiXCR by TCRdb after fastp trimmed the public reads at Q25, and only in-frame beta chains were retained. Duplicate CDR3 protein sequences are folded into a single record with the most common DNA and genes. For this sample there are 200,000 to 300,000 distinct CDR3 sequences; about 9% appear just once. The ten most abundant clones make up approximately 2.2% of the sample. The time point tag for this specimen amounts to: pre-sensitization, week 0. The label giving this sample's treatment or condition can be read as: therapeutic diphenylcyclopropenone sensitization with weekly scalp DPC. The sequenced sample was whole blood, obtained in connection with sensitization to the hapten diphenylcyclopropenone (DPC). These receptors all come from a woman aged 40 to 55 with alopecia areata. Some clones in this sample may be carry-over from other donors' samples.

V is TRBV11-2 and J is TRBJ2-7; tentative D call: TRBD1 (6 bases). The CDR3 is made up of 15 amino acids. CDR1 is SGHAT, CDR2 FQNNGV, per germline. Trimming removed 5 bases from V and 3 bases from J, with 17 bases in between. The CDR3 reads CASSIRTAIIYEQYF. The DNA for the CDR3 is TGTGCCAGCAGCATCCGGACAGCGATCATCTACGAGCAGTACTTC.

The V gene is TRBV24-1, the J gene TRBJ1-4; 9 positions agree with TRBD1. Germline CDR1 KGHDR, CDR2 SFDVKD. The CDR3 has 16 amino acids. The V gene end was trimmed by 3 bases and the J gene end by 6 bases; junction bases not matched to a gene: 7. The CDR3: CATSDGGQGNHEKLFF. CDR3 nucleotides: TGTGCCACCAGTGATGGCGGACAGGGGAATCATGAAAAACTGTTTTTT.

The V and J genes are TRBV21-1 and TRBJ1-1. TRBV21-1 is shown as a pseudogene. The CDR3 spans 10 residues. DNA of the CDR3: TGTGCCAGCAGCAAGATAGGCAGGTTCTTT. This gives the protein CASSKIGRFF.

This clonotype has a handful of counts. The CDR3 DNA reads as TGTGCCAGCAGTTACGACAGGGTAGGAGAAAAACTGTTTTTT. It encodes CASSYDRVGEKLFF. The V gene is TRBV6-5, the J gene TRBJ1-4, with 7 bases fitting TRBD1. V dropped 2 bases and J dropped 8; count of bases not matched to a gene: 5. This CDR3 has 14 amino acids. Germline loops: CDR1 MNHEY, CDR2 SVGAGI.

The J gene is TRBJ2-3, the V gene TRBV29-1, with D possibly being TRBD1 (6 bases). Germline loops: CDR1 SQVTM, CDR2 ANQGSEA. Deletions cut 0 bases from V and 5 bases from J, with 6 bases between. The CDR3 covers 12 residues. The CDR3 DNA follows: TGCAGCGTTGAAGACAGGGGAGATACGCAGTATTTT. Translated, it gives CSVEDRGDTQYF.

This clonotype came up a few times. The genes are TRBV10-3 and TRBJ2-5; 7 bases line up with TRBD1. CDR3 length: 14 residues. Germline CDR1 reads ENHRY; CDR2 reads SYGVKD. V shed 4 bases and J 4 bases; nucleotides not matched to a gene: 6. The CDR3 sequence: CAISGYRGGETQYF. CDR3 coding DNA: TGTGCCATCAGTGGGTACAGGGGCGGAGAGACCCAGTACTTC.

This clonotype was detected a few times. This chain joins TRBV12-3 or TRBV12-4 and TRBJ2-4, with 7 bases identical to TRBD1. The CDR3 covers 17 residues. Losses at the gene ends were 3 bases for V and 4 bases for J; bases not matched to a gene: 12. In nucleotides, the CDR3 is TGTGCCAGCAGTTTCAGACCCGGTACAGGGGTAAAAAACATTCAGTACTTC. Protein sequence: CASSFRPGTGVKNIQYF.

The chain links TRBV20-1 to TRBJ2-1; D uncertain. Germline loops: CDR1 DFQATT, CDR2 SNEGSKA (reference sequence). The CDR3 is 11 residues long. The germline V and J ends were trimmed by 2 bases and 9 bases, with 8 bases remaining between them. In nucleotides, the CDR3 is TGCAGTGCTAGACTCCCCCCTGAGCAGTTCTTC. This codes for CSARLPPEQFF.

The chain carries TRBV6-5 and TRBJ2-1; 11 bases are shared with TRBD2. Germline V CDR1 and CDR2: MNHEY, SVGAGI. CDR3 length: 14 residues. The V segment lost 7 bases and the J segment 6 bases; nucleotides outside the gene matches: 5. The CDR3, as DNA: TGTGCCAGCATGAAACTAGCGGGAGTCAATGAGCAGTTCTTC. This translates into CASMKLAGVNEQFF.

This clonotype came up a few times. The CDR3 spells CASSQGASGAYNEQFF. The CDR3 coding sequence is TGCGCCAGCAGCCAAGGGGCTAGCGGCGCCTACAATGAGCAGTTCTTC. The rearrangement links TRBV4-3 to TRBJ2-1; 7 positions match TRBD2. From germline, CDR1 is LGHNA and CDR2 YSLEER. The CDR3 runs to 16 residues. V lost 1 base, J lost 2 bases, and 5 bases stayed unmatched.

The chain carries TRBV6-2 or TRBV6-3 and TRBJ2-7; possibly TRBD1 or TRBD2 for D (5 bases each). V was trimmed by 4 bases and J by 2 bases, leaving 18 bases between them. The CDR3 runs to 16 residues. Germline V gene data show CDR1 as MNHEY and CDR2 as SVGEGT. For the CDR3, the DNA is TGTGCCAGCAGTTCGGCAGGGCCCCGGAGGACCTACGAGCAGTACTTC. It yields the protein CASSSAGPRRTYEQYF.

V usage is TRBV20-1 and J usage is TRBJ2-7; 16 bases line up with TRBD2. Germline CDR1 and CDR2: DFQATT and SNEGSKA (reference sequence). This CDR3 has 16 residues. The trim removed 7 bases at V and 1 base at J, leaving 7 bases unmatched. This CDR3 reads CSVPGLAGGRSYEQYF. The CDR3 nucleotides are TGCAGTGTCCCGGGACTAGCGGGAGGGAGGTCCTACGAGCAGTACTTC.

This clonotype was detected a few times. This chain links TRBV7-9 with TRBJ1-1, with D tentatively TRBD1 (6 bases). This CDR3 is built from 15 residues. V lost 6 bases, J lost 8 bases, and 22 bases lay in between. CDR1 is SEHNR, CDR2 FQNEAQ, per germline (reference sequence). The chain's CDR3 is CASRPGAGQGYEAFF. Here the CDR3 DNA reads TGTGCCAGCAGGCCGGGGGCGGGGCAGGGATACGAAGCTTTCTTT.

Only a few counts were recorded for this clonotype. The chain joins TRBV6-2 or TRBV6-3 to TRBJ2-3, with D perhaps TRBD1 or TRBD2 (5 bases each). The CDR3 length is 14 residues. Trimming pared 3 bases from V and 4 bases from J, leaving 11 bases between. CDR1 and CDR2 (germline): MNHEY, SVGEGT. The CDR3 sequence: CASSYGGEADTQYF. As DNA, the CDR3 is TGTGCCAGCAGTTATGGGGGAGAAGCAGATACGCAGTATTTT.

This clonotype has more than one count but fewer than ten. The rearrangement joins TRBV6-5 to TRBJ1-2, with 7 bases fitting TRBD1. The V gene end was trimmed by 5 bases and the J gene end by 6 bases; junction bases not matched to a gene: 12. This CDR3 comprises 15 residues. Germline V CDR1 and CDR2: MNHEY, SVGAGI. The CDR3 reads CASSRLETGNDGYTF. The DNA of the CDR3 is TGTGCCAGCAGTCGGCTTGAGACAGGGAACGATGGCTACACCTTC.

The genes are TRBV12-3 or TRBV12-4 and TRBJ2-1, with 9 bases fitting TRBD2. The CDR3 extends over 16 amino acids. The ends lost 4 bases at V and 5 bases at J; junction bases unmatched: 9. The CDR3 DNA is TGTGCCAGCAGTTGGGGACTAGCTGGAGCCCACAATGAGCAGTTCTTC. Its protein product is CASSWGLAGAHNEQFF.

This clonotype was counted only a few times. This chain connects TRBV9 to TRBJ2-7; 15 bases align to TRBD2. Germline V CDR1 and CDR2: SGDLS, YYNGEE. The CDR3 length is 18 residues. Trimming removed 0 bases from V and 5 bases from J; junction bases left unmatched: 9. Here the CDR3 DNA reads TGTGCCAGCAGCGTAGCTACCGGACTAGCGGGAGGGCCCCACGAGCAGTACTTC. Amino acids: CASSVATGLAGGPHEQYF.

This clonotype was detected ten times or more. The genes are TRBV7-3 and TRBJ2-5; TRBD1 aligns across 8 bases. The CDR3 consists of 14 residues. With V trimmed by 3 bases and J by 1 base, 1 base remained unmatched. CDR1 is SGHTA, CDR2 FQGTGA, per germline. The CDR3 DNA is TGTGCCAGCAGCTTTGGACAGGGCCAAGAGACCCAGTACTTC. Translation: CASSFGQGQETQYF.

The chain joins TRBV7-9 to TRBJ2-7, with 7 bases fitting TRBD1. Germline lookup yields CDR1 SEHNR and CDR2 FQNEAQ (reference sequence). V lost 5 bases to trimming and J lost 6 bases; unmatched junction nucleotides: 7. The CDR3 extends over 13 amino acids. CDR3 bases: TGTGCCAGCAGCCCACGACAGGGTACCGAGCAGTACTTC. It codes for CASSPRQGTEQYF.

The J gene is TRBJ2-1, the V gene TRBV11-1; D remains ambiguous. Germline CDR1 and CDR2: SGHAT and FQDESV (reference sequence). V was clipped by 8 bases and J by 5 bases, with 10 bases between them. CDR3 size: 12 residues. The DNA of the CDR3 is TGTGCCAGCTCTCCCTGGGACAATGAGCAGTTCTTC. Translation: CASSPWDNEQFF.

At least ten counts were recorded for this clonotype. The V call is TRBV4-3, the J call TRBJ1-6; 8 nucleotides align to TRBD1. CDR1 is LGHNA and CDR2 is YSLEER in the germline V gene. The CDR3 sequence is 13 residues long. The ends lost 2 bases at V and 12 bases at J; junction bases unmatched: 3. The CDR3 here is CASSQQGAGPLHF. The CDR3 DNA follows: TGCGCCAGCAGCCAACAGGGGGCTGGACCCCTCCACTTT.

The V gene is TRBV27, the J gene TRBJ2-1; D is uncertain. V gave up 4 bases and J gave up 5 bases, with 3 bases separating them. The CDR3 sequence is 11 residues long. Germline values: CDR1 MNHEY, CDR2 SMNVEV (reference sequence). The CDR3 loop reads CASSSDNEQFF. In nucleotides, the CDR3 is TGTGCCAGCAGTTCCGACAATGAGCAGTTCTTC.

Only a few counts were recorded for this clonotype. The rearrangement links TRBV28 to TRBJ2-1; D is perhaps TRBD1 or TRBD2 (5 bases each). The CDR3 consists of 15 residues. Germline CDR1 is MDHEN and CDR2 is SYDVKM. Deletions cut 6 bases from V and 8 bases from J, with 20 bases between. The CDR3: CASRGDGTRRHEQFF. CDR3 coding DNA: TGTGCCAGCAGGGGCGACGGGACCCGCCGCCATGAGCAGTTCTTC.

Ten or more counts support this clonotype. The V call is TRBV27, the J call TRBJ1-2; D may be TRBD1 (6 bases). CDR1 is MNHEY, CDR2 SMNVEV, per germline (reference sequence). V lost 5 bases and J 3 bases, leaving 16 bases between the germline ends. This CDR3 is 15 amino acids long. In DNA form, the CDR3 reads TGTGCCAGCAGTCTCCGGGGGGGCCCTCACTATGGCTACACCTTC. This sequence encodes CASSLRGGPHYGYTF.

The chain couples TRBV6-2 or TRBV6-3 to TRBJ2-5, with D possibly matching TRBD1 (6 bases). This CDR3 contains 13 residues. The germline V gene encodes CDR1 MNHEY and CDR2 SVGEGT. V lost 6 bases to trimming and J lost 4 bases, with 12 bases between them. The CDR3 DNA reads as TGTGCCAGCAGCAACGCGGACAGAGAGACCCAGTACTTC. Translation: CASSNADRETQYF.

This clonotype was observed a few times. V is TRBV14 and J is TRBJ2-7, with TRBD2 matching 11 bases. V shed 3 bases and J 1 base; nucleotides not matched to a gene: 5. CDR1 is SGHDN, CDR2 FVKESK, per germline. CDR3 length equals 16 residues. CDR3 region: CASSQLTSGISYEQYF. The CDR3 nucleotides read TGTGCCAGCAGCCAGTTGACTAGCGGGATTTCCTACGAGCAGTACTTC.

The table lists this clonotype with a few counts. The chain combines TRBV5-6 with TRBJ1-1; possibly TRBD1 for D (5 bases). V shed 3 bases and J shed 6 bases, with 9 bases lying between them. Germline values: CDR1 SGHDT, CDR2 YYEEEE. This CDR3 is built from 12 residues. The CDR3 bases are TGTGCCAGCAGCTCAGGGACGGCTGAAGCTTTCTTT. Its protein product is CASSSGTAEAFF.